Below, one T cell receptor (beta chain) is given with its context. Its antigen is undetermined. Other nucleotide sequences in the sample specify the same CDR3. This record comes from a study of cytomegalovirus exposure and HLA in healthy donors. Findings of the study overall: Further analysis, carried out later, found HLA-associated TCR beta chains more clonally expanded than equally common other chains. TRBV6-2, TRBV6-3 and some other V segments were excluded as indistinguishable.

PCR primers comprised 60 Vbeta and 13 Jbeta primers. TCRdb's copy holds only in-frame clones and misses some; the assay was immunoSEQ multiplex PCR. The sample contains roughly 86,000 clones, around three quarters of which appear only once. The junction had 3 bases not matched to a gene; V was cut back by 0 bases and J by 8 bases. CDR3 length: 14 amino acids. The V gene's germline CDR1 is MNHEY and CDR2 SMNVEV (reference sequence). Material for sequencing was PBMCs. The chain joins TRBV27 to TRBJ1-4; 7 positions agree with TRBD1. The receptor's source is a man aged 55-75 years in good health and CMV-seronegative. The CDR3 region is CASSLSGGGEKLFF. In DNA, the CDR3 is TGTGCCAGCAGTTTATCAGGGGGCGGAGAAAAACTGTTTTTT. The whole variable domain, remainder taken from reference TRBV27 and TRBJ1-4, is EAQVTQNPRYLITVTGKKLTVTCSQNMNHEYMSWYRQDPGLGLRQIYYSMNVEVTDKGDVPEGYKVSRKEKRNFPLILESPSPNQTSLYFCASSLSGGGEKLFFGSGTQLSVL.